This passage covers 20 T cell receptor beta chains from one sample sequenced in a study of blood T cell repertoires in COVID-19 (dated by TCRdb to about 2020). The library was prepared using the immunoSEQ multiplex PCR assay. The source is immuneACCESS, and TCRdb retained only in-frame sequences with V and J called. Part of the clones is not carried over; for the studies checked, unresolved V genes explain less than half of this, and the remainder is unexplained. This sample gives 250,000 to 300,000 clones in total; 88% of them show up just once. The ten biggest clones cover under 8% of the sample. The sample taken for sequencing was peripheral blood. The receptors come from a woman in her 30s who had recovered from COVID-19.

The V gene is TRBV18, the J gene TRBJ1-3; TRBD1 is a possible D gene (5 bases). Germline V gene data show CDR1 as KGHSH and CDR2 as LQKENI. This CDR3 comprises 17 residues. Between the trimmed V and J ends, which lost 0 bases and 4 bases, there was a span of 16 bases. The CDR3 bases are TGTGCCAGCTCACCACCCTCGGGGGATCGTGGAGGAAACACCATATATTTT. Protein sequence: CASSPPSGDRGGNTIYF.

J is TRBJ1-1 and V is TRBV7-2, with 7 nucleotides matching TRBD1. CDR1 is SGHTA, CDR2 FQGNSA, per germline. J was trimmed by 4 bases and V by 6 bases; bases with no gene match: 11. CDR3 length: 15 amino acids. In DNA form, the CDR3 reads TGTGCCAGCAGTCAAAAGAACAGGGGAACCACTGAAGCTTTCTTT. Translated: CASSQKNRGTTEAFF.

This clone was seen a few times. This chain connects TRBV7-8 to TRBJ2-2, with D possibly matching TRBD1 (5 bases). Trimming took 5 bases from V and 4 from J, leaving 11 bases between them. CDR3 length: 14 residues. Germline values: CDR1 SGHVS, CDR2 FQNEAQ. This CDR3 is CASSPRQFTGELFF. CDR3 DNA: TGTGCCAGCAGCCCCCGACAGTTCACCGGGGAGCTGTTTTTT.

The CDR3 here is CASRRDRKTEAFF. CDR3 sequence (DNA): TGTGCCAGCAGGCGGGACAGAAAGACTGAAGCTTTCTTT. V is TRBV6-5 and J is TRBJ1-1, with TRBD1 matching 7 bases. The CDR3 contains 13 residues. With 6 bases clipped from V and 5 bases from J, the junction kept 6 bases outside the gene matches. Germline loops: CDR1 MNHEY, CDR2 SVGAGI.

V gene TRBV7-9 combines with J gene TRBJ1-1; 9 bases line up with TRBD1. The CDR3 extends over 13 amino acids. The V gene's germline CDR1 is SEHNR and CDR2 FQNEAQ (reference sequence). The V segment lost 5 bases and the J segment 8 bases; nucleotides outside the gene matches: 6. CDR3: CASSDRDREEAFF. CDR3 nucleotide sequence: TGTGCCAGCAGCGATCGGGACAGGGAGGAAGCTTTCTTT.

The genes are TRBV6-2 or TRBV6-3 and TRBJ2-7; possibly TRBD2 for D (5 bases). The CDR3 spans 15 residues. Trimming shortened V by 0 bases and J by 3 bases, and 12 bases separated the two germline ends. Germline loops: CDR1 MNHEY, CDR2 SVGEGT. CDR3 nucleotide sequence: TGTGCCAGCAGTTACTCGAAACTAGACAACTACGAGCAGTACTTC. This gives the protein CASSYSKLDNYEQYF.

V is TRBV5-4 and J is TRBJ1-5, with TRBD1 matching 7 bases. The CDR3 loop spans 13 amino acids. Germline V gene lookup returns CDR1 SGHNT and CDR2 YYREEE (reference sequence). Losses at the gene ends were 4 bases for V and 5 bases for J; bases not matched to a gene: 3. CDR3 in DNA: TGTGCCAGCAGCCTAGGACAGGATCAGCCCCAGCATTTT. It encodes CASSLGQDQPQHF.

The V call is TRBV5-5, the J call TRBJ1-3; D not resolved. Germline V gene data show CDR1 as SGHKS and CDR2 as YYEKEE (reference sequence). The CDR3 is 16 residues long. Trimming stripped 0 bases from V and 0 bases from J, with 10 bases between. The CDR3 region is CASSLGPQVSGNTIYF. The CDR3 coding sequence is TGTGCCAGCAGCTTGGGGCCGCAAGTCTCTGGAAACACCATATATTTT.

This CDR3 is CASSFTVAGGGEQYF. The CDR3 nucleotides read TGTGCCAGCAGTTTTACGGTAGCGGGGGGTGGCGAGCAGTACTTC. This chain links TRBV27 with TRBJ2-7; 10 nucleotides line up with TRBD2. Germline loops: CDR1 MNHEY, CDR2 SMNVEV (reference sequence). This CDR3 spans 15 amino acids. V lost 3 bases to trimming and J lost 6 bases; unmatched junction nucleotides: 8.

This sequence joins TRBV6-5 and TRBJ2-7; TRBD1 might be the D (5 bases). The CDR3 loop spans 14 amino acids. Germline V lookup: CDR1 MNHEY, CDR2 SVGAGI. Trimming removed 7 bases at V and 5 bases at J, with 18 bases between. The CDR3 coding sequence is TGTGCCAGCACGTGGTATGACAGAGACAACGAGCAGTACTTC. It encodes CASTWYDRDNEQYF.

This chain links TRBV19 with TRBJ1-5; D unresolved. Between the trimmed V and J ends, which lost 4 bases and 2 bases, there was a span of 21 bases. CDR3 size: 18 residues. Germline V lookup: CDR1 LNHDA, CDR2 SQIVND (reference sequence). CDR3 DNA sequence: TGTGCCAGTAGTACCCGAGGAGGGTCGCTGCGGGGCAATCAGCCCCAGCATTTT. Translating it yields CASSTRGGSLRGNQPQHF.

V gene TRBV11-1 combines with J gene TRBJ2-1; D may be TRBD2 (5 bases). There are 16 residues in the CDR3. Trimming took off 5 bases at V and 7 bases at J, with 21 bases between the two ends. Germline V gene data show CDR1 as SGHAT and CDR2 as FQDESV (reference sequence). The CDR3 DNA reads as TGTGCCAGCAGCCCCCGGGAACCCCTCGAGGCAAATGAGCAGTTCTTC. The encoded protein is CASSPREPLEANEQFF.

The rearrangement joins TRBV2 to TRBJ2-2; perhaps TRBD1 as D (6 bases). Germline V gene data show CDR1 as SNHLY and CDR2 as FYNNEI. The length of the CDR3 is 13 residues. The V end lost 8 bases, the J end lost 4 bases, and 11 bases lay between the germline ends. Here the CDR3 DNA reads TGTGCCAGCCAGGGGCTAGGCACCGGGGAGCTGTTTTTT. Its translation is CASQGLGTGELFF.

CDR3 sequence (DNA): TGTGCCAGCAGTTGGGGCCTTTTGGACCAGCATTTT. Residues: CASSWGLLDQHF. V is TRBV28 and J is TRBJ1-5; D might be TRBD1 (5 bases). The V gene lost 4 bases and the J gene lost 12 bases, with 13 bases spanning the gap. The CDR3 length is 12 residues. The germline CDR1 and CDR2 sequences are MDHEN and SYDVKM.

This chain connects TRBV9 to TRBJ2-2; 7 positions agree with TRBD1. Germline assignment: CDR1 SGDLS and CDR2 YYNGEE. This CDR3 comprises 16 residues. V lost 4 bases to trimming and J lost 7 bases; unmatched junction nucleotides: 13. CDR3 sequence: CASSRSVTGQGGELFF. For the CDR3, the DNA is TGTGCCAGCAGCAGATCGGTGACAGGGCAGGGCGGGGAGCTGTTTTTT.

The V and J genes are TRBV2 and TRBJ1-5; tentatively, D is TRBD1 (6 bases). Germline CDR1 SNHLY, CDR2 FYNNEI. The CDR3 totals 13 residues. Trimming stripped 6 bases from V and 5 bases from J, with 11 bases between. The CDR3 loop is CASRTGSYQPQHF. CDR3 bases: TGTGCCAGCAGGACAGGATCCTATCAGCCCCAGCATTTT.

This clone has just a few counts. V gene TRBV18 combines with J gene TRBJ2-2; 9 bases align to TRBD1. The CDR3 covers 16 residues. V gave up 3 bases and J gave up 4 bases; unmatched junction bases: 6. CDR1 KGHSH and CDR2 LQKENI come from the germline V gene. For the CDR3, the DNA is TGTGCCAGCTCACCCGGACAGGGGATATCCACCGGGGAGCTGTTTTTT. Translating gives CASSPGQGISTGELFF. The complete variable domain, with remaining parts taken from reference TRBV18 and TRBJ2-2, reads NAGVMQNPRHLVRRRGQEARLRCSPMKGHSHVYWYRQLPEEGLKFMVYLQKENIIDESGMPKERFSAEFPKEGPSILRIQQVVRGDSAAYFCASSPGQGISTGELFFGEGSRLTVL.

This clone was observed a few times. The V call is TRBV5-1, the J call TRBJ1-2, with D perhaps TRBD1 (5 bases). Germline V gene sequence: CDR1 SGHRS, CDR2 YFSETQ. Trimming removed 9 bases from V and 6 bases from J, with 24 bases in between. This CDR3 spans 15 amino acids. CDR3 protein: CATSKGAGDEDGYTF. As DNA, the CDR3 is TGCGCCACATCTAAAGGAGCGGGGGATGAGGATGGCTACACCTTC.

CDR3: CASSQGSAEAFF. The CDR3 bases are TGTGCCAGCAGTCAGGGGTCGGCTGAAGCTTTCTTT. V usage is TRBV6-6 and J usage is TRBJ1-1; TRBD1 might be the D (6 bases). This CDR3 is built from 12 residues. CDR1 is MNHNY, CDR2 SVGAGI, per germline (reference sequence). Between the trimmed V and J ends, which lost 5 bases and 6 bases, there was a span of 10 bases.

The chain combines TRBV29-1 with TRBJ2-5; unclear D gene. This CDR3 has 11 amino acids. Germline lookup yields CDR1 SQVTM and CDR2 ANQGSEA. Trimming left V 4 bases short and J 6 bases short, with 9 bases between. CDR3 sequence (DNA): TGCAGCGTTGTACCAGTCAAGACCCAGTACTTC. Translated: CSVVPVKTQYF.